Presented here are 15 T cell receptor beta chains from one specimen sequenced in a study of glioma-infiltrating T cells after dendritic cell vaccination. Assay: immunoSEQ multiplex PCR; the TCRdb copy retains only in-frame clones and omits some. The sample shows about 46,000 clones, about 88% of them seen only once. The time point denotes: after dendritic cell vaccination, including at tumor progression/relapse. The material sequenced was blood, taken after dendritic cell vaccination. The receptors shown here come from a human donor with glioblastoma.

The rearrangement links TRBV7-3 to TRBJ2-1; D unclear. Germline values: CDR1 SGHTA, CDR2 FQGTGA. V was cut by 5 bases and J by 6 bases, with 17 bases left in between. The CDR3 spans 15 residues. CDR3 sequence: CASSPDLERFNEQFF. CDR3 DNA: TGTGCCAGCAGCCCTGATTTAGAGCGATTCAATGAGCAGTTCTTC.

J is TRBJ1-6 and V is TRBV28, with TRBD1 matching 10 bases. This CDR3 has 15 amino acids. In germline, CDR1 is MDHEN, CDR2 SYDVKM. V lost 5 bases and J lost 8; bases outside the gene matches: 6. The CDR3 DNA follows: TGTGCCAGCAGTCCTAGACAGGGGGCGTATTCACCCCTCCACTTT. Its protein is CASSPRQGAYSPLHF.

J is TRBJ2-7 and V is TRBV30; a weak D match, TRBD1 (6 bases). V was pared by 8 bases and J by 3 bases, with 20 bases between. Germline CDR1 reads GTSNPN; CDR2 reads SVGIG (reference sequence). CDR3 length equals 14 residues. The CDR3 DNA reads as TGTGCCGCGATCTCCGGGACATTAAGCTACGAGCAGTACTTC. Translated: CAAISGTLSYEQYF.

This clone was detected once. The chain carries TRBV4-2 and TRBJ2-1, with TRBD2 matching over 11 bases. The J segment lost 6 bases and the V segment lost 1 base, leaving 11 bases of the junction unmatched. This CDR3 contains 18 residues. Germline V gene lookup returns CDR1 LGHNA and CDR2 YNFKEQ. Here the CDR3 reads CASSQAYTSGSGPNEQFF. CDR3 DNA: TGTGCCAGCAGCCAAGCTTATACTAGCGGGAGTGGCCCCAATGAGCAGTTCTTC.

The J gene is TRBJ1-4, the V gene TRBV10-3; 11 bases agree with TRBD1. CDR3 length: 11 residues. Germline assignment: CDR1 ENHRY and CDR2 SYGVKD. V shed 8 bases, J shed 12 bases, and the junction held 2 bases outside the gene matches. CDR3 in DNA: TGTGCCATCGGGACAGGGGGACAACTGTTTTTT. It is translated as CAIGTGGQLFF.

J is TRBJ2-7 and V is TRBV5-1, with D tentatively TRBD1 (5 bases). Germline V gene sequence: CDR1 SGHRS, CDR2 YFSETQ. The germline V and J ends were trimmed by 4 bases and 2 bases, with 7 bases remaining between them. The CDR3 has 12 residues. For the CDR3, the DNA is TGCGCCAGCAGCAGGGGCCCCTACGAGCAGTACTTC. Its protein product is CASSRGPYEQYF.

The CDR3 nucleotides read TGTGCCAGCAGTGAAGGGGCAGGGATCCCCGGGCAGCCCCAGCATTTT. It yields the protein CASSEGAGIPGQPQHF. The V gene is TRBV6-1, the J gene TRBJ1-5, with D possibly being TRBD1 (5 bases). Germline values: CDR1 MNHNS, CDR2 SASEGT. This CDR3 spans 16 amino acids. The germline V and J ends were trimmed by 1 base and 7 bases, with 17 bases remaining between them.

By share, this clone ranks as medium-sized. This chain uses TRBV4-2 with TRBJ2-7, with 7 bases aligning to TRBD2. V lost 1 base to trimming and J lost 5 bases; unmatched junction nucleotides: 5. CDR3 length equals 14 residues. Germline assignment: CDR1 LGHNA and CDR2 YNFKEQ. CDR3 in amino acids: CASSQAAGRDEQYF. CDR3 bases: TGTGCCAGCAGCCAAGCGGCAGGGAGGGACGAGCAGTACTTC.

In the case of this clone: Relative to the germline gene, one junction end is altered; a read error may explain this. The CDR3 bases are TGCGCCAGCAGCTTGGTGGGGGGAACCTACAATGGGCAGTTCTTC. The encoded protein is CASSLVGGTYNGQFF. The chain carries TRBV5-1 and TRBJ2-1, with D perhaps matching TRBD2 (6 bases). CDR3 size: 15 residues. Germline V gives CDR1 SGHRS, CDR2 YFSETQ.

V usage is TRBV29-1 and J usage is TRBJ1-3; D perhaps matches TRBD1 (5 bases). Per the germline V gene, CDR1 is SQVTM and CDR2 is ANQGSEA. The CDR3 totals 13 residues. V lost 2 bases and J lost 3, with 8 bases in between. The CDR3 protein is CSVEWGSGNTIYF. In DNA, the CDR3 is TGCAGCGTTGAATGGGGCAGTGGAAACACCATATATTTT.

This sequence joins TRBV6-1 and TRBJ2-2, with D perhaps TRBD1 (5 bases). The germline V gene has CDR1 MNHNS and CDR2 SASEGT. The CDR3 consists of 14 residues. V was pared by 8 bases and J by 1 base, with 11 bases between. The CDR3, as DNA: TGTGCCAGCGGTAGGGGATGGAACACCGGGGAGCTGTTTTTT. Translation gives CASGRGWNTGELFF.

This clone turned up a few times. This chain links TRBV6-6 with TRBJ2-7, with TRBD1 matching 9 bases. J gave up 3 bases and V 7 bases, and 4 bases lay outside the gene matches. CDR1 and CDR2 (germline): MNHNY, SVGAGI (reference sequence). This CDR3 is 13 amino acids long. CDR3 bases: TGTGCCAGCATCGACAGGGGGTTCTACGAGCAGTACTTC. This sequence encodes CASIDRGFYEQYF.

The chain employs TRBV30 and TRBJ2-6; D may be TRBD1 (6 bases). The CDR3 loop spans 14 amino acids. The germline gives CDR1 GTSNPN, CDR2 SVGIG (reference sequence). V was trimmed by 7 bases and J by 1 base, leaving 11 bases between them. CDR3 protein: CASKTGSGANVLTF. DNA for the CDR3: TGTGCCTCCAAAACAGGGTCTGGGGCCAACGTCCTGACTTTC.

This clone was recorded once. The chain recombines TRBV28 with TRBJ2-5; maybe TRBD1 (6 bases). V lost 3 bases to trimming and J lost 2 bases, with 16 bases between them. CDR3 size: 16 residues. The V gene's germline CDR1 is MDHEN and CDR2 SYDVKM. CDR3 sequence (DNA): TGTGCCAGCAGTTTTTGGGGGCAGACCCTGCAAGAGACCCAGTACTTC. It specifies CASSFWGQTLQETQYF.

CDR3 sequence: CASKQTNYEQYF. The CDR3, as DNA: TGTGCCAGCAAACAGACAAACTACGAGCAGTACTTC. This rearrangement joins TRBV28 to TRBJ2-7; D uncertain. Trimming stripped 7 bases from V and 3 bases from J, with 10 bases between. This CDR3 is 12 amino acids long. Germline values: CDR1 MDHEN, CDR2 SYDVKM.